These 21 T cell receptor beta chains came from one sample sequenced in a study of CD8+ T cells in alopecia areata. Extraction and reverse transcription of RNA yielded cDNA as the sequencing template. Repertoires were generated with immunoSEQ multiplex PCR, while TCRdb's copy carries only in-frame clones and drops some. The table records about 200,000 clones, more than 30% of them present only once. Specified treatment: oral pan-JAK inhibitor, 5-10 mg twice daily. The starting material was CD4+ T cells sorted from blood, obtained at approximately week 30, from a patient treated with tofacitinib. The origin of the receptors is a human donor with alopecia areata.

The chain links TRBV6-5 to TRBJ2-2, with D hard to call. The V and J ends lost 6 bases and 7 bases respectively, with 6 bases between them. Germline V lookup: CDR1 MNHEY, CDR2 SVGAGI. The CDR3 extends over 11 amino acids. The CDR3 sequence: CASRTYGELFF. Here the CDR3 DNA reads TGTGCCAGCAGGACTTACGGGGAGCTGTTTTTT.

CDR3 in DNA: TGTGCCAGCAGCGTCGGGACAGTTCAAGAGACCCAGTACTTC. This gives the protein CASSVGTVQETQYF. The genes are TRBV7-6 and TRBJ2-5; 7 bases align to TRBD1. With 5 bases clipped from V and 2 bases from J, the junction kept 5 bases outside the gene matches. This CDR3 region has 14 residues. Per germline, CDR1 SGHVS and CDR2 FNYEAQ.

This clone showed up just a few times. V is TRBV5-8 and J is TRBJ2-6; D ambiguous. This CDR3 has 15 residues. Looked up from germline, CDR1 is SGHTS and CDR2 is YDEGEE. V dropped 1 base and J dropped 2 bases, with 7 bases sitting between them. The CDR3 DNA reads TGTGCCAGCAGCTTGCCTGGGACTGGGGCCAACGTCCTGACTTTC. Protein product: CASSLPGTGANVLTF.

The genes are TRBV29-1 and TRBJ2-7; D perhaps matches TRBD1 (6 bases). With 4 bases removed from V and 6 bases from J, the gap between germline ends came to 16 bases. CDR3 size: 13 residues. The germline gives CDR1 SQVTM, CDR2 ANQGSEA. For the CDR3, the DNA is TGCAGCGTTGCAGGGGTTTTAGTAAGCGAGCAGTACTTC. Its protein product is CSVAGVLVSEQYF.

This clone was observed a handful of times. V is TRBV9 and J is TRBJ1-1; TRBD1 might be the D (6 bases). V lost 0 bases to trimming and J lost 5 bases, with 14 bases between them. CDR1 SGDLS and CDR2 YYNGEE come from the germline V gene. The CDR3 runs to 15 residues. DNA for the CDR3: TGTGCCAGCAGCGTAGGAGGCCCGAGGGGGACTGAAGCTTTCTTT. The encoded protein is CASSVGGPRGTEAFF.

The rearrangement uses TRBV19 and TRBJ1-5; D is unresolved. CDR1 LNHDA and CDR2 SQIVND come from the germline V gene (reference sequence). Trimming took 6 bases from V and 4 from J, leaving 7 bases between them. This CDR3 comprises 12 residues. CDR3 bases: TGTGCCAGTAGAGAGATGAATCAGCCCCAGCATTTT. This translates into CASREMNQPQHF.

This sequence joins TRBV4-1 and TRBJ1-5; 7 bases are shared with TRBD1. This CDR3 has 16 amino acids. V dropped 3 bases and J dropped 7; count of bases not matched to a gene: 12. The germline V gene has CDR1 MGHRA and CDR2 YSYEKL. The CDR3 DNA follows: TGCGCCAGCAGCCAGGGCTACAGGGGATCGAGGCAGCCCCAGCATTTT. It encodes CASSQGYRGSRQPQHF.

This clone came up once. The chain uses TRBV10-3 and TRBJ1-5, with D possibly TRBD1 on 5 matching bases. Germline V lookup: CDR1 ENHRY, CDR2 SYGVKD. Trimming cost V 0 bases and J 5 bases, with 14 bases left between them. This CDR3 has 16 amino acids. CDR3 DNA: TGTGCCATCAGTGAGTCAAGGGTGGGGCCTGATCAGCCCCAGCATTTT. Translation gives CAISESRVGPDQPQHF.

This chain's CDR3 is CSVGASREQYF. The CDR3 DNA reads as TGCAGCGTTGGAGCTAGCAGGGAGCAGTACTTC. The rearrangement joins TRBV29-1 to TRBJ2-7, with TRBD2 as a possible D gene (5 bases). The germline V gene has CDR1 SQVTM and CDR2 ANQGSEA. The CDR3 covers 11 residues. V gave up 4 bases and J gave up 7 bases, with 11 bases separating them.

V usage is TRBV5-4 and J usage is TRBJ2-5; weak D call: TRBD1 (5 bases). The V end lost 4 bases, the J end lost 2 bases, and 9 bases lay between the germline ends. There are 13 residues in the CDR3. CDR1 is SGHNT and CDR2 is YYREEE in the germline V gene (reference sequence). The CDR3, as DNA: TGTGCCAGCAGCGGTGGACAACAAGAGACCCAGTACTTC. Translated: CASSGGQQETQYF. The full variable domain, rest sourced from reference TRBV5-4 and TRBJ2-5, is ETGVTQSPTHLIKTRGQQVTLRCSSQSGHNTVSWYQQALGQGPQFIFQYYREEENGRGNFPPRFSGLQFPNYSSELNVNALELDDSALYLCASSGGQQETQYFGPGTRLLVL.

V is TRBV5-1 and J is TRBJ2-2; 13 positions agree with TRBD2. The junction had 7 bases not matched to a gene; V was cut back by 4 bases and J by 7 bases. Germline V lookup: CDR1 SGHRS, CDR2 YFSETQ. CDR3 length: 16 amino acids. The CDR3 loop is CASSIGLAGVIGELFF. DNA for the CDR3: TGCGCCAGCAGCATCGGACTAGCGGGAGTCATCGGGGAGCTGTTTTTT.

V is TRBV15 and J is TRBJ2-7, with D perhaps TRBD1 (6 bases). Germline CDR1 LNHNV, CDR2 YYDKDF (reference sequence). V lost 0 bases to trimming and J lost 3 bases, with 9 bases between them. The CDR3 is 14 residues long. The CDR3 DNA reads TGTGCCACCAGCAGAGACAGGGGAAACTACGAGCAGTACTTC. It codes for CATSRDRGNYEQYF.

This clone was counted many times. J is TRBJ2-7 and V is TRBV14, with D possibly being TRBD2 (6 bases). The CDR3 covers 14 residues. In germline, CDR1 is SGHDN, CDR2 FVKESK. Trimming shortened V by 5 bases and J by 5 bases, and 16 bases separated the two germline ends. For the CDR3, the DNA is TGTGCCAGCAGCGATAACGGGGGTTCTAACGAGCAGTACTTC. Amino acid sequence: CASSDNGGSNEQYF.

The chain is built from TRBV19 and TRBJ2-1; 10 nucleotides match TRBD2. CDR3 length: 15 residues. Trimming removed 4 bases from V and 8 bases from J; junction bases left unmatched: 8. CDR1 and CDR2 (germline): LNHDA, SQIVND (reference sequence). CDR3 protein: CASSSLAGAGDEQFF. The CDR3 DNA follows: TGTGCCAGTAGTAGCCTAGCGGGGGCCGGGGATGAGCAGTTCTTC.

The chain couples TRBV14 to TRBJ2-3, with 7 bases fitting TRBD1. Trimming removed 2 bases from V and 0 bases from J; junction bases left unmatched: 8. CDR1 is SGHDN, CDR2 FVKESK, per germline. CDR3 length equals 17 residues. The CDR3 DNA reads as TGTGCCAGCAGCCAACACCTGGGACAGACGAGCACAGATACGCAGTATTTT. It encodes CASSQHLGQTSTDTQYF.

The chain links TRBV6-1 to TRBJ2-7; 8 nucleotides align to TRBD1. Germline CDR1 reads MNHNS; CDR2 reads SASEGT. The CDR3 totals 15 residues. Trimming cost V 2 bases and J 2 bases; bases outside gene matches: 5. The CDR3 region is CASSEWAGGPYEQYF. CDR3 nucleotides: TGTGCCAGCAGTGAATGGGCAGGGGGCCCCTACGAGCAGTACTTC.

The chain couples TRBV15 to TRBJ2-1; D remains ambiguous. V shed 0 bases and J shed 0 bases, with 12 bases lying between them. Germline V CDR1 and CDR2: LNHNV, YYDKDF (reference sequence). The CDR3 sequence is 17 residues long. The CDR3 bases are TGTGCCACCAGCAGAGATATGCAGCGAAGCTCCTACAATGAGCAGTTCTTC. Amino acid sequence: CATSRDMQRSSYNEQFF.

This clone turned up a few times. V and J are TRBV5-1 and TRBJ1-5; tentatively, D is TRBD1 (5 bases). Germline CDR1 SGHRS, CDR2 YFSETQ. V gave up 3 bases and J gave up 2 bases, with 9 bases separating them. There are 14 residues in the CDR3. The CDR3 DNA reads as TGCGCCAGCAGCTGGGGGGATGGCAATCAGCCCCAGCATTTT. Translated, it gives CASSWGDGNQPQHF.

This clone was picked up a small number of times. This chain links TRBV29-1 with TRBJ1-5; 8 bases match TRBD1. Germline V gene lookup returns CDR1 SQVTM and CDR2 ANQGSEA. Trimming cost V 3 bases and J 2 bases; bases outside gene matches: 6. CDR3 length: 15 residues. The DNA of the CDR3 is TGCAGCGTTGATTCCGGACAGGGCGGCAATCAGCCCCAGCATTTT. This codes for CSVDSGQGGNQPQHF. The whole variable domain, remainder taken from reference TRBV29-1 and TRBJ1-5, is SAVISQKPSRDICQRGTSLTIQCQVDSQVTMMFWYRQQPGQSLTLIATANQGSEATYESGFVIDKFPISRPNLTFSTLTVSNMSPEDSSIYLCSVDSGQGGNQPQHFGDGTRLSIL.

This clone has a handful of counts. The V gene is TRBV2, the J gene TRBJ2-5, with D tentatively TRBD1 (6 bases). Germline-derived CDR1 and CDR2 are SNHLY and FYNNEI. V lost 5 bases and J lost 2, with 12 bases in between. The CDR3 totals 14 residues. As DNA, the CDR3 is TGTGCCAGCAGTCGAAACAGGGAACAAGAGACCCAGTACTTC. This translates into CASSRNREQETQYF.

V gene TRBV9 combines with J gene TRBJ2-7; TRBD1 matches at 7 bases. CDR3 length equals 15 residues. Per the germline V gene, CDR1 is SGDLS and CDR2 is YYNGEE. Trimming cost V 4 bases and J 6 bases; bases outside gene matches: 13. The CDR3, as DNA: TGTGCCAGCAGCTCGAGCGGAACAGGGGTGAGCGAGCAGTACTTC. Its translation: CASSSSGTGVSEQYF.